This TCR beta chain was obtained from a study of T cell responses to AZD1222 COVID-19 vaccine. Across the whole study: Second-dose groups at about 4 or about 12 weeks were pooled. Study-level results: Spike-specific TCR breadth and depth went up after people got two AZD1222 doses.

Produced via immunoSEQ multiplex PCR; TCRdb's table is partial and in-frame only. Of tens of thousands of clones in the sample, around 83% were seen once. With respect to this clone: The target antigen is unknown.

CDR1 SGHNT and CDR2 YYREEE come from the germline V gene (reference sequence). V shed 1 base, J shed 8 bases, and the junction held 2 bases outside the gene matches. The CDR3 sequence is 13 residues long. This chain joins TRBV5-4 and TRBJ1-1, with 10 bases fitting TRBD1. The receptor was derived from an adult in good health. The sample in question was peripheral blood, obtained on day 0 of AZD1222 vaccination. The chain's CDR3 is CASSLRGQGEAFF. DNA for the CDR3: TGTGCCAGCAGCTTGCGGGGACAGGGGGAAGCTTTCTTT.